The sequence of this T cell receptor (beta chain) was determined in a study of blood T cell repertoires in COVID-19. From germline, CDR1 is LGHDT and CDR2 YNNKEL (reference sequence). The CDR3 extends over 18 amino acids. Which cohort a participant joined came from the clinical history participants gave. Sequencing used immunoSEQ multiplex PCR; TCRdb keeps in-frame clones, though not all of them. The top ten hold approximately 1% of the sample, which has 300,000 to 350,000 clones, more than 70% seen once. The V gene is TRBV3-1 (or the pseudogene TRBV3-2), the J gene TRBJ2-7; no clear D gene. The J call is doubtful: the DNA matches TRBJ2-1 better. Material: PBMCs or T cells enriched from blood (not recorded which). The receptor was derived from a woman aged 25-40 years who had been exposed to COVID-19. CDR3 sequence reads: CASSHYVGYSKAYNEQFF. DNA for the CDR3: TGTGCCAGCAGTCACTACGTCGGTTATTCTAAGGCCTACAATGAGCAGTTCTTC.